The 24 T cell receptor beta chains listed next were all sequenced from one sample in a study of T-cell reconstitution after alpha-beta-depleted transplantation in children. The library targeted TCRbeta and was prepared with unique molecular identifiers. In TCRdb, the PCR reads were re-called with MiXCR into one record per CDR3 protein. The sample has a few hundred thousand distinct CDR3 sequences, about a tenth seen once. This material consisted of PBMCs, taken before TCRalphabeta/CD19-depleted stem cell transplant. The receptors derive from a child younger than two with acute myeloid leukemia, due to receive a stem cell transplant.

This clonotype was seen many times. The chain has TRBV20-1 and TRBJ2-3, with 8 nucleotides matching TRBD2. The J segment lost 0 bases and the V segment lost 4 bases, leaving 6 bases of the junction unmatched. The CDR3 totals 15 residues. Germline CDR1 and CDR2: DFQATT and SNEGSKA (reference sequence). The CDR3 region is CSATGGPGSTDTQYF. In DNA, the CDR3 is TGCAGTGCTACGGGGGGGCCCGGTAGCACAGATACGCAGTATTTT.

This clonotype was seen more than once but under ten times. Relative to the germline gene, one junction end is altered; a read error may explain this. This rearrangement joins TRBV5-1 to TRBJ2-7; TRBD1 agrees at 8 bases. This CDR3 has 15 amino acids. Germline V gene sequence: CDR1 SGHRS, CDR2 YFSETQ. Here the CDR3 DNA reads TGCGTCAGCAGCTTGGTCGACAGGGGCGTGAACGAGCAGTACTTC. Translation gives CVSSLVDRGVNEQYF.

This clonotype is labeled medium-sized. The chain recombines TRBV20-1 with TRBJ2-5; D might be TRBD1 (6 bases). Between the trimmed V and J ends, which lost 8 bases and 6 bases, there was a span of 19 bases. CDR1 DFQATT and CDR2 SNEGSKA come from the germline V gene (reference sequence). The CDR3 loop spans 13 amino acids. CDR3 loop: CSSYRDTRKTQYF. The CDR3 DNA reads as TGCAGTTCATACCGGGACACACGAAAGACCCAGTACTTC.

This clonotype appeared many times. The chain employs TRBV7-8 and TRBJ2-7; no clear D. CDR3 length: 17 residues. In germline, CDR1 is SGHVS, CDR2 FQNEAQ. V shed 2 bases and J shed 0 bases, with 17 bases lying between them. The CDR3: CASSLKFSSESSYEQYF. The DNA of the CDR3 is TGTGCCAGCAGCTTAAAGTTCTCTAGTGAGAGCTCCTACGAGCAGTACTTC.

This clonotype was observed many times. The chain recombines TRBV7-2 with TRBJ1-2; D is possibly TRBD1 (6 bases). This CDR3 comprises 13 residues. In germline, CDR1 is SGHTA, CDR2 FQGNSA. V was pared by 6 bases and J by 8 bases, with 16 bases between. CDR3 protein: CASSPQGREGYTF. The DNA for the CDR3 is TGTGCCAGCAGTCCACAGGGCAGGGAAGGCTACACCTTC.

This clonotype was picked up many times. The J gene is TRBJ1-1, the V gene TRBV20-1; 7 nucleotides match TRBD1. The germline CDR1 and CDR2 sequences are DFQATT and SNEGSKA (reference sequence). This CDR3 has 14 residues. V dropped 4 bases and J dropped 4; count of bases not matched to a gene: 9. The CDR3 DNA reads as TGCAGTGCTACCCACGGGACAGCCATCACTGAAGCTTTCTTT. As protein: CSATHGTAITEAFF.

In this sample, this clonotype turned up many times. This chain links TRBV5-1 with TRBJ2-2, with unresolved D. Germline lookup yields CDR1 SGHRS and CDR2 YFSETQ. Trimming stripped 0 bases from V and 5 bases from J, with 11 bases between. CDR3 length: 15 residues. The DNA for the CDR3 is TGCGCCAGCAGCTTGGAGGCCGCTGAAACCGGGGAGCTGTTTTTT. This gives the protein CASSLEAAETGELFF.

In nucleotides, the CDR3 is TGCGCCAGCACGGAGGGGATGAACACCGGGGAGCTGTTTTTT. It codes for CASTEGMNTGELFF. V usage is TRBV5-1 and J usage is TRBJ2-2, with D perhaps matching TRBD2 (6 bases). This CDR3 is 14 amino acids long. CDR1 is SGHRS and CDR2 is YFSETQ in the germline V gene. V lost 6 bases to trimming and J lost 1 base, with 10 bases between them.

This clonotype was found many times. The chain recombines TRBV3-1 with TRBJ1-1; 7 bases agree with TRBD1. Trimming cost V 6 bases and J 0 bases; bases outside gene matches: 4. The CDR3 contains 14 residues. CDR1 and CDR2 (germline): LGHDT, YNNKEL (reference sequence). The CDR3 region has the DNA TGTGCCAGCAGTCGGACAGGTGTGAACACTGAAGCTTTCTTT. This codes for CASSRTGVNTEAFF.

Many counts were recorded for this clonotype. The chain links TRBV24-1 to TRBJ2-2, with 10 bases matching TRBD2. The ends lost 4 bases at V and 7 bases at J; junction bases unmatched: 8. Germline V gene lookup returns CDR1 KGHDR and CDR2 SFDVKD. This CDR3 region has 16 residues. CDR3 DNA sequence: TGTGCCACCAGTGAGTCTAGCGGGAGAAGGGTCGGGGAGCTGTTTTTT. As protein: CATSESSGRRVGELFF.

Many counts were recorded for this clonotype. The chain carries TRBV2 and TRBJ2-5; 11 bases map to TRBD2. Germline CDR1 SNHLY, CDR2 FYNNEI. The CDR3 runs to 16 residues. J was trimmed by 5 bases and V by 3 bases; bases with no gene match: 8. The CDR3 sequence is CASSEWLAGGQETQYF. DNA of the CDR3: TGTGCCAGCAGTGAGTGGCTAGCGGGAGGCCAGGAGACCCAGTACTTC.

This clonotype was observed at least ten times. The chain uses TRBV20-1 and TRBJ2-2, with D possibly being TRBD1 (6 bases). V lost 6 bases to trimming and J lost 6 bases, with 20 bases between them. Germline CDR1 and CDR2: DFQATT and SNEGSKA (reference sequence). CDR3 length: 15 residues. CDR3 residues: CSALTGLGPAGELFF. The CDR3 DNA reads TGCAGTGCCCTGACAGGCCTCGGGCCCGCCGGGGAGCTGTTTTTT.

This clonotype has at least ten counts. The CDR3: CSAISGISSYEQYF. The DNA for the CDR3 is TGCAGTGCTATCTCTGGGATTAGCTCCTACGAGCAGTACTTC. V usage is TRBV20-1 and J usage is TRBJ2-7; no reliable D call. V was clipped by 4 bases and J by 0 bases, with 13 bases between them. CDR1 is DFQATT, CDR2 SNEGSKA, per germline (reference sequence). This CDR3 contains 14 residues.

This clonotype occurred many times. V usage is TRBV2 and J usage is TRBJ2-1; D assignment may be TRBD1 or TRBD2 (5 bases each). The germline CDR1 and CDR2 sequences are SNHLY and FYNNEI. Trimming cost V 0 bases and J 9 bases, with 9 bases left between them. This CDR3 has 13 residues. The CDR3 DNA is TGTGCCAGCAGTGAAGCTTGGGGGAGTGAGCAGTTCTTC. Its translation is CASSEAWGSEQFF.

The J gene is TRBJ1-2, the V gene TRBV20-1; TRBD1 agrees at 8 bases. Germline CDR1 reads DFQATT; CDR2 reads SNEGSKA (reference sequence). The J segment lost 2 bases and the V segment lost 0 bases, leaving 8 bases of the junction unmatched. The length of the CDR3 is 16 residues. CDR3 amino acids: CSARDPTGGNNYGYTF. For the CDR3, the DNA is TGCAGTGCTAGAGATCCTACAGGGGGAAACAACTATGGCTACACCTTC.

In this sample, this clonotype turned up many times. V usage is TRBV20-1 and J usage is TRBJ2-1, with TRBD2 matching over 7 bases. Germline V gene lookup returns CDR1 DFQATT and CDR2 SNEGSKA (reference sequence). J gave up 10 bases and V 4 bases, and 7 bases lay outside the gene matches. The CDR3 has 12 amino acids. The CDR3, as DNA: TGCAGTGCTACTCCTCTAGCGGACGAGCAGTTCTTC. It translates to CSATPLADEQFF.

At least ten counts were recorded for this clonotype. This sequence joins TRBV20-1 and TRBJ1-4; D gene ambiguous. Trimming removed 0 bases from V and 6 bases from J, with 11 bases in between. Germline V lookup: CDR1 DFQATT, CDR2 SNEGSKA (reference sequence). The CDR3 has 14 residues. The DNA of the CDR3 is TGCAGTGCTAGAGATGCGAGATCTGATGAAAAACTGTTTTTT. Encoded protein: CSARDARSDEKLFF.

This clonotype has only a few counts. This rearrangement joins TRBV11-3 to TRBJ2-1; the match to TRBD2 covers 12 bases. V lost 5 bases to trimming and J lost 9 bases; unmatched junction nucleotides: 8. The CDR3 consists of 15 residues. Germline V CDR1 and CDR2: SGHNT, YENEEA. The CDR3 loop is CASSPASGRAAEQFF. The DNA for the CDR3 is TGTGCCAGCAGCCCCGCTAGCGGGAGGGCCGCTGAGCAGTTCTTC.

This chain joins TRBV11-2 and TRBJ2-4, with unresolved D. Looked up from germline, CDR1 is SGHAT and CDR2 is FQNNGV. V lost 4 bases and J lost 8, with 9 bases in between. This CDR3 has 12 amino acids. The CDR3 sequence: CASSSSVDIQYF. The CDR3 DNA reads as TGTGCCAGCAGCTCTTCCGTGGACATTCAGTACTTC. Complete variable domain (other parts from reference TRBV11-2 and TRBJ2-4): EAGVAQSPRYKIIEKRQSVAFWCNPISGHATLYWYQQILGQGPKLLIQFQNNGVVDDSQLPKDRFSAERLKGVDSTLKIQPAKLEDSAVYLCASSSSVDIQYFGAGTRLSVL.

This clonotype appeared many times. The gene calls are TRBV4-2 and TRBJ2-1; 11 bases fit TRBD2. V lost 0 bases to trimming and J lost 2 bases; unmatched junction nucleotides: 6. The CDR3 sequence is 18 residues long. The germline gives CDR1 LGHNA, CDR2 YNFKEQ. The CDR3 DNA is TGTGCCAGCAGCCAAGATGCCCTTAGCGGGAGGGCCTACAATGAGCAGTTCTTC. It codes for CASSQDALSGRAYNEQFF.

Concerning this clonotype itself: It may be a read error: a sequence one base away is much more abundant. The chain carries TRBV11-1 and TRBJ2-1; 15 bases match TRBD2. CDR1 and CDR2 (germline): SGHAT, FQDESV (reference sequence). This CDR3 has 16 residues. CDR3 in amino acids: CPSSPGLAGGPNEQFF. The DNA of the CDR3 is TGTCCCAGCAGCCCTGGACTAGCGGGAGGGCCCAATGAGCAGTTCTTC.

This clonotype was observed many times. This chain connects TRBV4-3 to TRBJ1-2; D uncertain. Germline V gives CDR1 LGHNA, CDR2 YSLEER. The CDR3 spans 16 residues. V was shortened by 1 base and J by 4 bases, with 16 bases between the two germline ends. As DNA, the CDR3 is TGCGCCAGCAGCCAAGTTTGGGTCGGGGATTTCTATGGCTACACCTTC. It yields the protein CASSQVWVGDFYGYTF.

This clonotype has only a few counts. The genes are TRBV23-1 and TRBJ1-5; the match to TRBD1 covers 7 bases. TRBV23-1 is recorded as an ORF, its role being uncertain. The V gene end was trimmed by 4 bases and the J gene end by 5 bases; junction bases not matched to a gene: 5. This CDR3 comprises 14 residues. The CDR3, as DNA: TGCGCCAGCAGTCCACAGGGGAGTGATCAGCCCCAGCATTTT. This codes for CASSPQGSDQPQHF.

Of note for this clonotype: A much larger clonotype is one base distant, so this may be a read error. The rearrangement links TRBV10-3 to TRBJ2-7; TRBD1 aligns across 7 bases. The CDR3 sequence is 15 residues long. The junction had 13 bases not matched to a gene; V was cut back by 10 bases and J by 1 base. In germline, CDR1 is ENHRY, CDR2 SYGVKD. CDR3 DNA: TGTGCCACCCAAAGTACAGGGGAAGTGTCCTACGAGCAGTACTTC. Its protein product is CATQSTGEVSYEQYF.